What follows are 28 T cell receptor beta chains derived from one specimen sequenced in a study of human T cells and chemical hapten exposure. The time point denotes: pre-sensitization, week 0. Treatment meaning: therapeutic diphenylcyclopropenone sensitization with weekly scalp DPC. Before extraction, the whole blood was not fractionated, and total RNA was taken from it. MiXCR, applied by TCRdb to the RACE reads, yields one record per CDR3 protein. Among approximately 50,000 distinct CDR3 sequences listed, 9.5% to 10% were seen once. The sample in question was whole blood, obtained in connection with sensitization to the hapten diphenylcyclopropenone (DPC). The receptors derive from a young woman with alopecia areata. Some clones in this sample may be carry-over from other donors' samples.

This clonotype was observed many times. The chain employs TRBV12-3 or TRBV12-4 and TRBJ1-1; possibly TRBD1 for D (5 bases). The CDR3 is 14 residues long. Trimming took 5 bases from V and 1 from J, leaving 11 bases between them. The CDR3 DNA sequence: TGTGCCAGCAGTACGACAGCTACGAACACTGAAGCTTTCTTT. Amino acid sequence: CASSTTATNTEAFF.

This chain links TRBV7-6 with TRBJ2-7; 8 nucleotides align to TRBD1. The CDR3 runs to 13 residues. CDR1 and CDR2 (germline): SGHVS, FNYEAQ. V dropped 5 bases and J dropped 4; count of bases not matched to a gene: 4. CDR3 DNA sequence: TGTGCCAGCAGCCCCCGACAGGGGTACGAGCAGTACTTC. Translated: CASSPRQGYEQYF.

There are a few counts of this clonotype. The J gene is TRBJ2-1, the V gene TRBV20-1; TRBD2 agrees at 9 bases. V shed 6 bases and J 8 bases; nucleotides not matched to a gene: 11. This CDR3 has 14 amino acids. The germline CDR1 and CDR2 sequences are DFQATT and SNEGSKA (reference sequence). CDR3 bases: TGCAGTGCCCGCGGGGGGGCCAGGACCGATGAGCAGTTCTTC. It encodes CSARGGARTDEQFF.

This clonotype was recorded at least ten times. The V call is TRBV5-1, the J call TRBJ1-1; TRBD1 agrees at 9 bases. The CDR3 extends over 15 amino acids. V was clipped by 3 bases and J by 4 bases; unmatched bases: 7. Per the germline V gene, CDR1 is SGHRS and CDR2 is YFSETQ. The CDR3 protein is CASSSPDRGITEAFF. The CDR3 nucleotides read TGCGCCAGCAGCTCACCGGACAGGGGAATCACTGAAGCTTTCTTT.

In this sample, this clonotype turned up many times. This chain connects TRBV11-2 to TRBJ2-3, with D perhaps matching TRBD2 (5 bases). This CDR3 spans 15 amino acids. CDR1 is SGHAT, CDR2 FQNNGV, per germline. The V and J ends lost 4 bases and 3 bases respectively, with 14 bases between them. The CDR3 spells CASSSGELLTDTQYF. The CDR3 nucleotides are TGTGCCAGCAGCTCCGGGGAGCTACTGACAGATACGCAGTATTTT.

This chain connects TRBV19 to TRBJ2-7; D remains unclear. The germline gives CDR1 LNHDA, CDR2 SQIVND (reference sequence). V lost 0 bases to trimming and J lost 1 base, with 10 bases between them. The length of the CDR3 is 15 residues. The CDR3: CASSIDSTNSYEQYF. CDR3 coding DNA: TGTGCCAGTAGTATAGATAGCACGAATTCCTACGAGCAGTACTTC.

Many counts were recorded for this clonotype. This chain uses TRBV12-3 or TRBV12-4 with TRBJ2-1, with a weak D call TRBD2 (5 bases). Trimming took 3 bases from V and 5 from J, leaving 17 bases between them. The CDR3 contains 16 residues. This CDR3 reads CASSLRPKGSNNEQFF. The CDR3 bases are TGTGCCAGCAGTTTGAGACCGAAAGGGAGCAACAATGAGCAGTTCTTC.

This clonotype was observed many times. The genes are TRBV7-9 and TRBJ1-6; tentatively, D is TRBD1 (5 bases). The V and J ends lost 5 bases and 12 bases respectively, with 11 bases between them. CDR1 and CDR2 from the germline V gene are SEHNR and FQNEAQ (reference sequence). CDR3 length equals 12 residues. CDR3: CASSTGTRPLHF. In DNA, the CDR3 is TGTGCCAGCAGCACCGGGACTCGACCCCTCCACTTT.

The chain recombines TRBV29-1 with TRBJ2-1; D gene unclear. CDR1 is SQVTM and CDR2 is ANQGSEA in the germline V gene. Trimming took 4 bases from V and 4 from J, leaving 11 bases between them. The CDR3 is 13 amino acids. The CDR3 spells CSVGVAAYNEQFF. The CDR3 nucleotides are TGCAGCGTTGGGGTTGCAGCTTACAATGAGCAGTTCTTC.

This clonotype was recorded a few times. V gene TRBV12-3 or TRBV12-4 combines with J gene TRBJ1-6, with TRBD1 as a possible D gene (5 bases). CDR3 length: 14 residues. V lost 3 bases and J lost 11, with 14 bases in between. This CDR3 is CASSFGGGNPPLHF. The DNA of the CDR3 is TGTGCCAGCAGTTTTGGGGGGGGGAACCCACCCCTCCACTTT.

This clonotype was seen a handful of times. The V call is TRBV5-4, the J call TRBJ2-5, with D uncertain. Per germline, CDR1 SGHNT and CDR2 YYREEE (reference sequence). The V gene lost 1 base and the J gene lost 5 bases, with 12 bases spanning the gap. This CDR3 has 14 amino acids. CDR3 nucleotide sequence: TGTGCCAGCAGCTTGTTTGGAGCGCGGGAGACCCAGTACTTC. It translates to CASSLFGARETQYF.

This clonotype was counted ten times or more. V is TRBV4-3 and J is TRBJ1-3; D remains unclear. The length of the CDR3 is 16 residues. CDR1 and CDR2 (germline): LGHNA, YSLEER. V dropped 1 base and J dropped 0 bases, with 10 bases sitting between them. The CDR3 DNA follows: TGCGCCAGCAGCCAAGTCGGTACTATCTCTGGAAACACCATATATTTT. It codes for CASSQVGTISGNTIYF.

This clonotype was seen at least ten times. The chain links TRBV7-9 to TRBJ1-4, with 7 bases fitting TRBD1. The CDR3 totals 16 residues. Germline CDR1 reads SEHNR; CDR2 reads FQNEAQ (reference sequence). The V gene end was trimmed by 2 bases and the J gene end by 7 bases; junction bases not matched to a gene: 10. Here the CDR3 reads CASSLRFEGAGEKLFF. CDR3 bases: TGTGCCAGCAGCTTAAGGTTCGAGGGGGCTGGTGAAAAACTGTTTTTT.

This clonotype was seen ten or more times. The V and J genes are TRBV7-2 and TRBJ2-3; 8 nucleotides agree with TRBD1. Germline V CDR1 and CDR2: SGHTA, FQGNSA. Trimming cost V 3 bases and J 4 bases; bases outside gene matches: 6. This CDR3 is built from 15 residues. CDR3 nucleotides: TGTGCCAGCAGCTTCGGGACAGGATCTTCAGATACGCAGTATTTT. This codes for CASSFGTGSSDTQYF.

The V call is TRBV6-2 or TRBV6-3, the J call TRBJ1-1, with D hard to call. CDR1 MNHEY and CDR2 SVGEGT come from the germline V gene. Trimming cost V 4 bases and J 4 bases, with 13 bases left between them. The CDR3 sequence is 14 residues long. The CDR3 coding sequence is TGTGCCAGCAGTTCCCCGGCAGTATCCACTGAAGCTTTCTTT. Translating gives CASSSPAVSTEAFF.

This clonotype was observed many times. The V gene is TRBV12-3 or TRBV12-4, the J gene TRBJ2-1; TRBD2 agrees at 11 bases. The J segment lost 6 bases and the V segment lost 7 bases, leaving 8 bases of the junction unmatched. The CDR3 contains 15 residues. This chain's CDR3 is CASTMTSGDPNEQFF. CDR3 nucleotide sequence: TGTGCCAGCACCATGACTAGCGGGGATCCCAATGAGCAGTTCTTC.

As concerns this clonotype: Given a much more abundant clone one base away, this may be a read error. V usage is TRBV5-1 and J usage is TRBJ2-1, with D possibly TRBD1 on 6 matching bases. Trimming removed 4 bases from V and 7 bases from J, with 9 bases in between. CDR3 size: 12 residues. CDR1 is SGHRS, CDR2 YFSETQ, per germline. The CDR3 protein is CASSARGNEQFF. CDR3 sequence (DNA): TGCGCCAGCAGCGCCAGGGGAAATGAGCAGTTCTTC.

The chain carries TRBV4-3 and TRBJ1-5, with a tentative D call TRBD1 (6 bases). The V gene's germline CDR1 is LGHNA and CDR2 YSLEER. The CDR3 extends over 17 amino acids. Trimming cost V 0 bases and J 3 bases, with 15 bases left between them. CDR3 loop: CASSQDPPGEDNQPQHF. The CDR3 DNA reads as TGCGCCAGCAGCCAAGATCCCCCAGGGGAAGACAATCAGCCCCAGCATTTT.

This clonotype was picked up a small number of times. This sequence joins TRBV9 and TRBJ2-7; 10 bases agree with TRBD2. V trimming: 0 bases; J trimming: 5 bases; junction bases outside the gene matches: 5. The germline gives CDR1 SGDLS, CDR2 YYNGEE. The CDR3 has 15 residues. CDR3 bases: TGTGCCAGCAGCGTAGACTGGACTAGCGGCAACGAGCAGTACTTC. It specifies CASSVDWTSGNEQYF.

This clonotype was detected ten times or more. CDR3: CASSLGGVNTEAFF. DNA of the CDR3: TGTGCCAGCAGCTTAGGCGGGGTGAACACTGAAGCTTTCTTT. The chain combines TRBV7-3 with TRBJ1-1; D ambiguous. Looked up from germline, CDR1 is SGHTA and CDR2 is FQGTGA. V was trimmed by 2 bases and J by 0 bases, leaving 7 bases between them. The CDR3 has 14 residues.

This clonotype was seen a handful of times. The chain links TRBV7-2 to TRBJ2-7; 9 bases map to TRBD1. CDR3 length equals 15 residues. V gave up 4 bases and J gave up 4 bases; unmatched junction bases: 8. Per germline, CDR1 SGHTA and CDR2 FQGNSA. The CDR3, as DNA: TGTGCCAGCAGCTCGCCCGGGACAGGGAGTTACGAGCAGTACTTC. Translated, it gives CASSSPGTGSYEQYF. Full variable domain (rest looked up from reference TRBV7-2 and TRBJ2-7): GAGVSQSPSNKVTEKGKDVELRCDPISGHTALYWYRQSLGQGLEFLIYFQGNSAPDKSGLPSDRFSAERTGGSVSTLTIQRTQQEDSAVYLCASSSPGTGSYEQYFGPGTRLTVT.

This clonotype was counted between two and nine times. Here the CDR3 reads CASSRTGVNYGYTF. CDR3 bases: TGTGCCAGCAGCCGGACAGGGGTGAACTATGGCTACACCTTC. The chain couples TRBV6-5 to TRBJ1-2; 9 nucleotides line up with TRBD1. Germline loops: CDR1 MNHEY, CDR2 SVGAGI. The length of the CDR3 is 14 residues. J gave up 2 bases and V 6 bases, and 4 bases lay outside the gene matches.

The chain recombines TRBV27 with TRBJ1-1; D is possibly TRBD1 (6 bases). The V gene's germline CDR1 is MNHEY and CDR2 SMNVEV (reference sequence). Deletions cut 2 bases from V and 1 base from J, with 8 bases between. The CDR3 has 14 residues. CDR3: CASSLRGGNTEAFF. CDR3 in DNA: TGTGCCAGCAGTTTAAGGGGGGGGAACACTGAAGCTTTCTTT.

This clonotype was seen a few times. CDR3 residues: CSARTTRGSYEQYF. The CDR3 DNA reads TGCAGTGCAAGGACAACAAGGGGGTCCTACGAGCAGTACTTC. This rearrangement joins TRBV20-1 to TRBJ2-7; possibly TRBD1 for D (6 bases). The CDR3 is 14 residues long. V dropped 6 bases and J dropped 1 base, with 16 bases sitting between them. The germline CDR1 and CDR2 sequences are DFQATT and SNEGSKA (reference sequence).

This clonotype was picked up a small number of times. The chain uses TRBV28 and TRBJ1-5; TRBD1 agrees at 10 bases. Germline CDR1 and CDR2: MDHEN and SYDVKM. Trimming removed 4 bases from V and 4 bases from J; junction bases left unmatched: 7. The CDR3 has 16 amino acids. The CDR3 nucleotides are TGTGCCAGCAGTTCGGGACAGGGGTCGAGGAATCAGCCCCAGCATTTT. It specifies CASSSGQGSRNQPQHF.

This clonotype was seen a handful of times. The rearrangement joins TRBV7-2 to TRBJ2-5, with D possibly TRBD1 on 6 matching bases. Trimming stripped 1 base from V and 5 bases from J, with 8 bases between. This CDR3 has 13 amino acids. From germline, CDR1 is SGHTA and CDR2 FQGNSA. The CDR3 DNA is TGTGCCAGCAGCTTAGGGGGGCGGGAGACCCAGTACTTC. Translating gives CASSLGGRETQYF. The variable domain in full, with the rest retrieved from reference TRBV7-2 and TRBJ2-5, is GAGVSQSPSNKVTEKGKDVELRCDPISGHTALYWYRQSLGQGLEFLIYFQGNSAPDKSGLPSDRFSAERTGGSVSTLTIQRTQQEDSAVYLCASSLGGRETQYFGPGTRLLVL.

In this sample, this clonotype turned up a few times. The chain couples TRBV3-1 to TRBJ2-1; D is undetermined. Germline values: CDR1 LGHDT, CDR2 YNNKEL (reference sequence). The CDR3 consists of 12 residues. Trimming removed 1 base at V and 13 bases at J, with 11 bases between. The CDR3 loop is CASSQAATLQFF. DNA for the CDR3: TGTGCCAGCAGCCAAGCCGCGACACTCCAGTTCTTC.

The chain joins TRBV21-1 to TRBJ1-3. TRBV21-1 is reported as a pseudogene. The CDR3 length is 16 residues. CDR3 DNA: TGTGCCAGCAGCAAAGTCGGCGGATCCTCTGGAAACACCATATATTTT. This translates into CASSKVGGSSGNTIYF.